Below are 26 T cell receptor beta chains sequenced from a single sample in a study of T-cell reconstitution after alpha-beta-depleted transplantation in children. Molecular barcoding with unique molecular identifiers was used for the TCRbeta library. Each CDR3 protein gets one entry after TCRdb re-called the PCR reads with MiXCR. Among 600,000 or so distinct CDR3 sequences listed, about 23% were seen once. The sequencing here drew on PBMCs, mostly from graft donor cells, taken 360 days after TCRalphabeta/CD19-depleted stem cell transplant. These receptor sequences come from a boy under two years old who had a stem cell transplant for acute myeloid leukemia, so the T cells may come from the graft donor.

This clonotype was seen a handful of times. The rearrangement uses TRBV12-3 or TRBV12-4 and TRBJ2-7; D gene uncertain. The germline V and J ends were trimmed by 3 bases and 6 bases, with 12 bases remaining between them. The CDR3 loop spans 13 amino acids. As DNA, the CDR3 is TGTGCCAGCAGTTTTGGCCCCGTCGGCGAGCAGTACTTC. Amino acids: CASSFGPVGEQYF.

This clonotype has at least ten counts. J is TRBJ1-2 and V is TRBV28; maybe TRBD1 (5 bases). The CDR3 has 14 residues. Deletions cut 6 bases from V and 3 bases from J, with 14 bases between. Germline lookup yields CDR1 MDHEN and CDR2 SYDVKM. The chain's CDR3 is CASRFREEDYGYTF. CDR3 coding DNA: TGTGCCAGCAGATTCAGGGAGGAAGACTATGGCTACACCTTC.

This clonotype appeared a few times. The rearrangement joins TRBV20-1 to TRBJ2-5, with unresolved D. CDR1 is DFQATT, CDR2 SNEGSKA, per germline (reference sequence). Trimming took 3 bases from V and 1 from J, leaving 9 bases between them. CDR3 length: 13 residues. CDR3 region: CSASRKPQETQYF. The CDR3, as DNA: TGCAGTGCTAGTCGGAAGCCCCAAGAGACCCAGTACTTC.

This clonotype came up many times. This CDR3 is CASSPLTGLVKTQYF. CDR3 DNA sequence: TGTGCCAGCAGCCCGCTTACAGGGCTGGTGAAGACCCAGTACTTC. V gene TRBV7-2 combines with J gene TRBJ2-5; possibly TRBD1 for D (6 bases). V lost 5 bases and J 6 bases, leaving 19 bases between the germline ends. CDR3 length: 15 residues. CDR1 is SGHTA, CDR2 FQGNSA, per germline.

The chain couples TRBV7-2 to TRBJ2-3; TRBD2 matches 7 bases. The CDR3 loop spans 16 amino acids. Trimming removed 3 bases from V and 0 bases from J; junction bases left unmatched: 6. Germline CDR1 is SGHTA and CDR2 is FQGNSA. CDR3 sequence: CASSFQSGGSTDTQYF. For the CDR3, the DNA is TGTGCCAGCAGCTTCCAATCGGGGGGTAGCACAGATACGCAGTATTTT.

This clonotype was seen many times. The genes are TRBV15 and TRBJ2-7; the match to TRBD1 covers 9 bases. The CDR3 runs to 15 residues. CDR1 LNHNV and CDR2 YYDKDF come from the germline V gene (reference sequence). The J segment lost 1 base and the V segment lost 0 bases, leaving 1 base of the junction unmatched. The CDR3 loop reads CATSRDGTGSYEQYF. The CDR3 DNA is TGTGCCACCAGCAGAGACGGGACAGGGTCCTACGAGCAGTACTTC.

This clonotype was recorded many times. The gene calls are TRBV20-1 and TRBJ2-5; 10 positions match TRBD2. The V segment lost 0 bases and the J segment 5 bases; nucleotides outside the gene matches: 6. The V gene's germline CDR1 is DFQATT and CDR2 SNEGSKA (reference sequence). CDR3 length: 15 amino acids. The DNA for the CDR3 is TGCAGTGCTAGAGATCCTAGGACTAGCGGTGAGACCCAGTACTTC. This codes for CSARDPRTSGETQYF.

This clonotype was seen at least ten times. The genes are TRBV4-1 and TRBJ2-3; a weak D match, TRBD2 (6 bases). Germline CDR1 reads MGHRA; CDR2 reads YSYEKL. Trimming stripped 1 base from V and 0 bases from J, with 17 bases between. The CDR3 contains 18 residues. The CDR3 spells CASSQAKGGALSTDTQYF. CDR3 in DNA: TGCGCCAGCAGCCAAGCCAAAGGCGGGGCGCTAAGCACAGATACGCAGTATTTT.

The chain couples TRBV12-5 to TRBJ2-1; D is undetermined. The CDR3 loop spans 11 amino acids. Germline CDR1 is LGHNT and CDR2 is FRNRAP. Between the trimmed V and J ends, which lost 4 bases and 5 bases, there was a span of 3 bases. CDR3 residues: CASGWDNEQFF. The DNA for the CDR3 is TGTGCTAGTGGTTGGGACAATGAGCAGTTCTTC.

This clonotype was recorded many times. The chain uses TRBV12-3 or TRBV12-4 and TRBJ2-7; 9 bases map to TRBD2. The CDR3 spans 13 residues. The V gene end was trimmed by 2 bases and the J gene end by 10 bases; junction bases not matched to a gene: 6. The CDR3 nucleotides are TGTGCCAGCAGTTTAAGCGGGGGGCCGGTTCAGTACTTC. Protein: CASSLSGGPVQYF.

This clonotype was observed a handful of times. The chain uses TRBV28 and TRBJ2-2; 8 nucleotides align to TRBD1. V lost 5 bases, J lost 14 bases, and 4 bases stayed unmatched. Germline V gene lookup returns CDR1 MDHEN and CDR2 SYDVKM. This CDR3 has 11 residues. The CDR3 is CASSGQGQLFF. The CDR3 DNA sequence: TGTGCCAGCAGTGGACAGGGCCAACTGTTTTTT. The entire variable domain, with the rest obtained from reference TRBV28 and TRBJ2-2, is as follows: DVKVTQSSRYLVKRTGEKVFLECVQDMDHENMFWYRQDPGLGLRLIYFSYDVKMKEKGDIPEGYSVSREKKERFSLILESASTNQTSMYLCASSGQGQLFFGEGSRLTVL.

The chain joins TRBV7-8 to TRBJ2-4; 7 nucleotides agree with TRBD2. Germline-derived CDR1 and CDR2 are SGHVS and FQNEAQ. Trimming removed 5 bases from V and 4 bases from J; junction bases left unmatched: 14. The CDR3 spans 17 residues. CDR3 sequence: CASSEPTGLGRKNIQYF. CDR3 nucleotide sequence: TGTGCCAGCAGCGAACCCACAGGACTAGGGCGGAAAAACATTCAGTACTTC.

This clonotype was seen ten or more times. The V and J genes are TRBV6-5 and TRBJ2-1; D may correspond to TRBD1 or TRBD2 (5 bases each). Germline lookup yields CDR1 MNHEY and CDR2 SVGAGI. Trimming left V 3 bases short and J 3 bases short, with 9 bases between. This CDR3 region has 14 residues. CDR3 in amino acids: CASSYRGDYNEQFF. CDR3 nucleotide sequence: TGTGCCAGCAGTTATCGAGGGGACTACAATGAGCAGTTCTTC.

This chain connects TRBV12-3 or TRBV12-4 to TRBJ2-2; D remains ambiguous. The CDR3 length is 13 residues. Trimming pared 6 bases from V and 4 bases from J, leaving 9 bases between. The CDR3 DNA is TGTGCCAGCAGCTACCTGGGCACCGGGGAGCTGTTTTTT. Its protein is CASSYLGTGELFF.

This sequence joins TRBV12-3 or TRBV12-4 and TRBJ1-5, with D hard to call. The CDR3 spans 13 residues. Deletions cut 5 bases from V and 7 bases from J, with 12 bases between. Here the CDR3 reads CASSPKVLQPQHF. The CDR3, as DNA: TGTGCCAGCAGTCCCAAGGTCCTCCAGCCCCAGCATTTT.

This clonotype was recorded many times. The gene calls are TRBV28 and TRBJ2-3; no firm D call. CDR1 and CDR2 (germline): MDHEN, SYDVKM. The CDR3 is 12 amino acids. The ends were cut back, 7 bases at V and 2 bases at J, with 7 bases in the middle. This CDR3 reads CASTRFTDTQYF. CDR3 sequence (DNA): TGTGCCAGCACTCGGTTCACAGATACGCAGTATTTT.

This chain uses TRBV6-5 with TRBJ2-7; possibly TRBD1 for D (5 bases). The CDR3 consists of 13 residues. Looked up from germline, CDR1 is MNHEY and CDR2 is SVGAGI. V lost 2 bases to trimming and J lost 3 bases, with 8 bases between them. CDR3: CASSYVQGYEQYV. The CDR3 coding sequence is TGTGCCAGCAGTTACGTCCAGGGCTACGAGCAGTACGTC.

This clonotype was counted many times. V and J are TRBV20-1 and TRBJ2-1; D is uncertain. This CDR3 contains 14 residues. V shed 5 bases and J shed 12 bases, with 23 bases lying between them. Germline loops: CDR1 DFQATT, CDR2 SNEGSKA (reference sequence). The DNA of the CDR3 is TGCAGTGCTCTCAGCCTACGCAAGGCGGACGGGCAGTTCTTC. This translates into CSALSLRKADGQFF.

This clonotype was recorded many times. V gene TRBV29-1 combines with J gene TRBJ2-3; D not resolved. CDR1 SQVTM and CDR2 ANQGSEA come from the germline V gene. The CDR3 totals 11 residues. V was trimmed by 8 bases and J by 3 bases, leaving 9 bases between them. The chain's CDR3 is CSTQRTDTQYF. CDR3 DNA: TGCAGCACCCAGAGGACAGATACGCAGTATTTT.

At least ten counts were recorded for this clonotype. V and J are TRBV24-1 and TRBJ2-1; a weak D match, TRBD2 (7 bases). The CDR3 totals 14 residues. CDR1 and CDR2 (germline): KGHDR, SFDVKD. Between the trimmed V and J ends, which lost 9 bases and 6 bases, there was a span of 17 bases. DNA for the CDR3: TGTGCCACCGCCGGGTGGGGGGGGCCCAATGAGCAGTTCTTC. Translating it yields CATAGWGGPNEQFF.

The chain carries TRBV13 and TRBJ1-1; D is unresolved. Germline V gives CDR1 PRHDT, CDR2 FYEKMQ (reference sequence). This CDR3 is built from 16 residues. Trimming removed 0 bases at V and 1 base at J, with 12 bases between. For the CDR3, the DNA is TGTGCCAGCAGCTTAGGCCTGGTGGGAGAGAACACTGAAGCTTTCTTT. Translation gives CASSLGLVGENTEAFF.

This clonotype was seen ten or more times. The chain is built from TRBV5-6 and TRBJ2-5; tentative D call: TRBD2 (5 bases). The CDR3 is 14 amino acids. V dropped 4 bases and J dropped 2 bases, with 12 bases sitting between them. The germline gives CDR1 SGHDT, CDR2 YYEEEE. CDR3 residues: CASSEVAPQETQYF. The CDR3 region has the DNA TGTGCCAGCAGCGAGGTAGCGCCTCAAGAGACCCAGTACTTC.

The table lists this clonotype with a few counts. The genes are TRBV20-1 and TRBJ2-4, with TRBD1 matching 9 bases. V trimming: 5 bases; J trimming: 7 bases; junction bases outside the gene matches: 3. CDR3 length equals 12 residues. Per germline, CDR1 DFQATT and CDR2 SNEGSKA (reference sequence). CDR3 DNA sequence: TGCAGTGCTTTTGACAGGGGGAACATTCAGTACTTC. Translated: CSAFDRGNIQYF.

At least ten counts were recorded for this clonotype. J is TRBJ1-5 and V is TRBV10-3; perhaps TRBD1 as D (6 bases). V lost 10 bases, J lost 5 bases, and 18 bases lay in between. The CDR3 contains 14 residues. The germline V gene encodes CDR1 ENHRY and CDR2 SYGVKD. The CDR3 sequence: CATKGERTDQPQHF. The CDR3 DNA sequence: TGTGCCACCAAAGGGGAAAGGACAGATCAGCCCCAGCATTTT.

The chain recombines TRBV6-1 with TRBJ2-3, with D tentatively TRBD1 or TRBD2 (5 bases each). Germline V gives CDR1 MNHNS, CDR2 SASEGT. V lost 2 bases and J lost 0, with 15 bases in between. CDR3 length: 17 residues. CDR3 in amino acids: CASSERPPGRSTDTQYF. CDR3 bases: TGTGCCAGCAGTGAAAGACCTCCGGGACGTAGCACAGATACGCAGTATTTT.

The J gene is TRBJ2-7, the V gene TRBV5-6; the match to TRBD2 covers 13 bases. The CDR3 sequence is 16 residues long. Germline V lookup: CDR1 SGHDT, CDR2 YYEEEE. V was clipped by 0 bases and J by 1 base; unmatched bases: 1. CDR3 residues: CASSLAGLAGSYEQYV. In DNA form, the CDR3 reads TGTGCCAGCAGCTTGGCGGGACTAGCGGGATCCTACGAGCAGTACGTC.